A selection of T cell receptor beta chains follows, all from one sample in a study of cytomegalovirus exposure and HLA in healthy donors. Profiled with immunoSEQ multiplex PCR; TCRdb holds only in-frame clones, not every one. The sample records around 99,000 clones, around 77% being singletons. The sample consisted of PBMCs. The origin of the receptors is a middle-aged man in good health and CMV-seronegative. Both conserved end residues are part of each CDR3. A D gene is named only where the DNA matches it firmly. Size values are once, few and many counts, or a class for expanded clones, and some rows have none.

V gene,D gene,clone size,CDR3 protein
TRBV7-9,NA,NA,CASTRGRENTIYF
TRBV10-3,NA,NA,CAISAPDSTTYEQYF
TRBV27,TRBD1,NA,CASSPLTGVNEQYF
TRBV28,TRBD1,NA,CASSLSRGHRGSPLHF
TRBV27,NA,NA,CASRHSPGVSEKLFF
TRBV5-1,NA,NA,CASSLFRAPGASLGSTEAFF
TRBV7-3,TRBD1,NA,CASSPGQGIPCGYTF
TRBV5-6,TRBD1,few,CASSLRDRGIQETQYF
TRBV30,TRBD1,NA,CASPTDRGYGYTF
TRBV30,NA,few,CAWRGKGGGFTEAFF
TRBV28,NA,NA,CASSYGSSYEQYF
TRBV29-1,TRBD1,NA,CSVLPQTGTEAFF
TRBV11-2,NA,NA,CASSISGTIRYNEQFF
TRBV9,NA,once,CASSVGETSLYEQYF
TRBV10-2,NA,NA,CASSETRDEQYF
TRBV30,NA,few,CALQRGDTEAFF
TRBV18,NA,NA,CASSFEVNTEAFF
TRBV7-6,NA,NA,CASSSELRIRLFF
TRBV30,TRBD2,NA,CAWSPTSGKGYEQYF
TRBV6-4,NA,NA,CASSEDSKNSGANVLTF
TRBV6-4,NA,NA,CASSASGEADTQYF
TRBV7-8,TRBD1,few,CASTPTGQVTHNEQFF